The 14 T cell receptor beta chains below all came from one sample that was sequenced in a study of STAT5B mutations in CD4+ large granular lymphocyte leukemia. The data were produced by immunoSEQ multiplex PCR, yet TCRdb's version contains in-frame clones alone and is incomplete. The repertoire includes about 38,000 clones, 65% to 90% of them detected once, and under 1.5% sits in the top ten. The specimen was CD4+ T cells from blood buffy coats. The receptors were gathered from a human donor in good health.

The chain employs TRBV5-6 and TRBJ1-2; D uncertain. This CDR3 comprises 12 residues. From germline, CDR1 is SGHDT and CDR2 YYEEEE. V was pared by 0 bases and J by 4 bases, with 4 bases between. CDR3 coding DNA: TGTGCCAGCAGCTTGGACACCTATGGCTACACCTTC. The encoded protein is CASSLDTYGYTF.

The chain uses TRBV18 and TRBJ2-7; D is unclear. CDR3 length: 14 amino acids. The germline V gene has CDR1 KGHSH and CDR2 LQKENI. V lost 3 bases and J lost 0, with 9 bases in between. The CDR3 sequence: CASSPGGSSYEQYF. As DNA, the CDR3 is TGTGCCAGCTCACCGGGCGGAAGCTCCTACGAGCAGTACTTC.

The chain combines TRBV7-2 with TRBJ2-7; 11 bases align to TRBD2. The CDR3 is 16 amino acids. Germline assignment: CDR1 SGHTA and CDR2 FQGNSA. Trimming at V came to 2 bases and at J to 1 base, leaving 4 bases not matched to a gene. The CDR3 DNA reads TGTGCCAGCAGCTTAACTAGCGGGAGAGGGTCCTACGAGCAGTACTTC. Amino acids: CASSLTSGRGSYEQYF.

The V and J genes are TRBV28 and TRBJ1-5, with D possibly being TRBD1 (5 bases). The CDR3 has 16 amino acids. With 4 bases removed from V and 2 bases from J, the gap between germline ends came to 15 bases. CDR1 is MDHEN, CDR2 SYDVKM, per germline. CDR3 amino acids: CASSSPLWGGNQPQHF. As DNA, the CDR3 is TGTGCCAGCAGTTCCCCCCTGTGGGGGGGCAATCAGCCCCAGCATTTT.

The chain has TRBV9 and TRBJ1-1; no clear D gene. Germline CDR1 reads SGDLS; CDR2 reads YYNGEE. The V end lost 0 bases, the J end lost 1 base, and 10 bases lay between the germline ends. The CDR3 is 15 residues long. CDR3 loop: CASSVGESRNTEAFF. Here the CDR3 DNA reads TGTGCCAGCAGCGTAGGGGAGTCGCGGAACACTGAAGCTTTCTTT.

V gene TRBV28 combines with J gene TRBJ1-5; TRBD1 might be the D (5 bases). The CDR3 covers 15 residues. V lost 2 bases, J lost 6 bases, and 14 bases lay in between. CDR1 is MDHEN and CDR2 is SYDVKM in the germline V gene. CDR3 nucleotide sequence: TGTGCCAGCAGTTTAGGGGGGTTGCCGGTTCAGCCCCAGCATTTT. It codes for CASSLGGLPVQPQHF.

The CDR3 DNA reads TGTGCCAGCAGTGAGTGGCAGAGCCAAGAGACCCAGTACTTC. Its translation is CASSEWQSQETQYF. The rearrangement joins TRBV2 to TRBJ2-5, with unresolved D. This CDR3 region has 14 residues. From germline, CDR1 is SNHLY and CDR2 FYNNEI. Trimming removed 3 bases at V and 1 base at J, with 9 bases between.

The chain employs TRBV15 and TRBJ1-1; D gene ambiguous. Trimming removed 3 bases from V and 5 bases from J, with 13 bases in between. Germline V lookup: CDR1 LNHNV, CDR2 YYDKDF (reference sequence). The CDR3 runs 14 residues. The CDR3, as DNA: TGTGCCACCAGCAGGGATTTCGCTGGGACTGAAGCTTTCTTT. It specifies CATSRDFAGTEAFF.

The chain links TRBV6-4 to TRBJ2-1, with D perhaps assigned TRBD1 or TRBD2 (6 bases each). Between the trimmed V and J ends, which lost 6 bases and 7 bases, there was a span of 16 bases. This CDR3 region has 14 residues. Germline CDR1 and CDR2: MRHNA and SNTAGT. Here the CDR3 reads CASSVSWGANEQFF. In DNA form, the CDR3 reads TGTGCCAGCAGCGTCTCCTGGGGGGCGAATGAGCAGTTCTTC.

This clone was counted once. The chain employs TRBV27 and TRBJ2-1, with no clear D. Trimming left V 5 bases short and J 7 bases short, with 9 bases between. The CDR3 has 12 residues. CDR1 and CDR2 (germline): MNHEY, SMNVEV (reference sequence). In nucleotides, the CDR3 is TGTGCCAGCAGTCTACGGCCTAATGAGCAGTTCTTC. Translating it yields CASSLRPNEQFF.

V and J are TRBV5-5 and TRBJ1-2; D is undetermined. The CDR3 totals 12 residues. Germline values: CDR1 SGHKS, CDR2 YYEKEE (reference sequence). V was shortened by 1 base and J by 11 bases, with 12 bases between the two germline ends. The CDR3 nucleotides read TGTGCCAGCAGCTTGCCCGGGATCTCATACACCTTC. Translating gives CASSLPGISYTF.

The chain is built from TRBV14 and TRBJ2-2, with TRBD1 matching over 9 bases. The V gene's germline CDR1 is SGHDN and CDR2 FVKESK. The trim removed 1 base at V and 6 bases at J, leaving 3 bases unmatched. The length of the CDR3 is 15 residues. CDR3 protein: CASSQVRTGAGELFF. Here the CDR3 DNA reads TGTGCCAGCAGCCAAGTTCGGACAGGGGCCGGGGAGCTGTTTTTT.

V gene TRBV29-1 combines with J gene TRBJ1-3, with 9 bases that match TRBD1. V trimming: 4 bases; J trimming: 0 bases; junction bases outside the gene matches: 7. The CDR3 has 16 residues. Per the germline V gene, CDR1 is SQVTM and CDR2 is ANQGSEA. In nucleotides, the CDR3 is TGCAGCGTTGGGGGACAGGGTCTCACCTCTGGAAACACCATATATTTT. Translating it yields CSVGGQGLTSGNTIYF.

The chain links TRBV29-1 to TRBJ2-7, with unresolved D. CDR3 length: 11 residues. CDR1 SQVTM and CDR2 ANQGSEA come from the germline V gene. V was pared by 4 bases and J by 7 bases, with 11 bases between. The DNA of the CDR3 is TGCAGCGTTGGACTTATGAGAGAGCAGTACTTC. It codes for CSVGLMREQYF.